The rows below give T cell receptor beta chains drawn from one sample of a study of T cells in Graves' hyperthyroidism and ophthalmopathy. TCRdb independently ran MiXCR on the multiplex PCR reads; one entry per CDR3 protein. Among over 350,000 distinct CDR3 sequences listed, around 20% were seen once. Sequenced material: blood. These receptors originate from a man aged 18 to 30 with Graves' ophthalmopathy. Each CDR3 is given with its conserved first and last residue. The D gene is left open where the match is weak. Where a row states a size, it is once, few, many or the class of an expanded clone; other rows omit it.

d_gene,j_gene,abundance,v_gene,CDR3nt,CDR3aa
TRBD2,TRBJ2-3,.,TRBV3-1,TGTGCCAGCAGCATACTAGCGGGGGGTAGCACAGATACGCAGTATTTT,CASSILAGGSTDTQYF
.,TRBJ1-5,few,TRBV20-1,TGCAGTGCCGGCGGGAGGGGAGAAAGTCAGCCCCAGCATTTT,CSAGGRGESQPQHF
TRBD1,TRBJ2-2,many,TRBV2,TGTGCCAGCAGTGGGACAGGGGGTAATGTCGGGGAGCTGTTTTTT,CASSGTGGNVGELFF
.,TRBJ2-7,once,TRBV7-9,TGTGCCAGCAGCTTTTTCTCCTACCCCTACGAGCAGTACTTC,CASSFFSYPYEQYF
.,TRBJ2-5,.,TRBV20-1,TGCAGTGCTAGGTGGACAGCTAAAGAGACCCAGTACTTC,CSARWTAKETQYF
.,TRBJ1-1,many,TRBV6-1,TGTGCCAGCAGTGAAGGGATAGGGCGGACGAACACTGAAGCTTTCTTT,CASSEGIGRTNTEAFF
.,TRBJ2-1,once,TRBV7-6,TGTGCCAGCAGCTTGGACGCAAAGTCCTACAATGAGCAGTTCTTC,CASSLDAKSYNEQFF
.,TRBJ2-5,.,TRBV9,TGTGCCAGCAGCCCACCCGTGGGGGAAGGGGAGACCCAGTACTTC,CASSPPVGEGETQYF
TRBD1,TRBJ1-4,few,TRBV7-9,TGTGCCAGCGGAACCCTACAGGGGGCGGGCGAAAAACTGTTTTTT,CASGTLQGAGEKLFF
.,TRBJ1-3,many,TRBV12-3/TRBV12-4,TGTGCCAGCATAAGGGGTTCCGGAAACACCATATATTTT,CASIRGSGNTIYF
.,TRBJ2-3,many,TRBV11-2,TGTGCCAGCAGCTCCCGTCCCACGGGGGCCACAGATACGCAGTATTTT,CASSSRPTGATDTQYF
TRBD1,TRBJ2-2,.,TRBV5-1,TGCGCCAGCAGTTACACAGGGGGAAACACCGGGGAGCTGTTTTTT,CASSYTGGNTGELFF
.,TRBJ2-7,.,TRBV7-7,TGTGCTAGCAGCTTATCAGGAGTGCCTTTTCGGGACGAGCAGTACTTC,CASSLSGVPFRDEQYF
.,TRBJ2-5,many,TRBV6-1,TGTGCCAGCAGTTCCCTGACAGGCGGAGAGACCCAGTACTTC,CASSSLTGGETQYF
.,TRBJ2-7,many,TRBV2,TGTGCCAGCAGTTCCGGGACGGCCTCCTACGAGCAGTACTTC,CASSSGTASYEQYF
.,TRBJ2-5,.,TRBV7-9,TGTGCCAGCAGGACCCACTTGGGGGTAGAGACCCAGTACTTC,CASRTHLGVETQYF
TRBD1,TRBJ1-3,many,TRBV12-3/TRBV12-4,TGTGCCAGCAGTTGGGGACAGTTCTCTGGAAACACCATATATTTT,CASSWGQFSGNTIYF
.,TRBJ1-1,many,TRBV5-1,TGCGCCAGCAGTTTCCCTCGCGAGAACACTGAAGCTTTCTTT,CASSFPRENTEAFF
TRBD2,TRBJ2-1,many,TRBV12-3/TRBV12-4,TGTGCCAGCAGTCCTCAGCGGGGGGCAGGGAATGAGCAGTTCTTC,CASSPQRGAGNEQFF
TRBD1,TRBJ2-1,many,TRBV15,TGTGCCACCAGCAGGGACAGGGGGAGTGGTAATGAGCAGTTCTTC,CATSRDRGSGNEQFF
.,TRBJ1-2,many,TRBV2,TGTGCCAGCAGACACCCCGAGACGCAGGCTAACTATGGCTACACCTTC,CASRHPETQANYGYTF
TRBD1,TRBJ1-2,many,TRBV2,TGTGCCAGCAGTAGGGACAGGGAGTTTGGCTACACCTTC,CASSRDREFGYTF
.,TRBJ2-7,.,TRBV27,TGTGCCAGCAGTGGGGACCGGGACTCCCCCTACGAGCAGTACTTC,CASSGDRDSPYEQYF
TRBD2,TRBJ2-3,.,TRBV5-1,TGCGCCAGCAGCCCCCTGGTAGCGGGTGGAGTGGAAGGGCAGTATTTT,CASSPLVAGGVEGQYF
.,TRBJ2-2,.,TRBV6-5,TGTGCCAGCAGTTACTGGGGCAGGGGACGCACCGGGGAGCTGTTTTTT,CASSYWGRGRTGELFF
.,TRBJ2-7,.,TRBV15,TGTGCCACCAGCAGAGTTGGCGGGACAGCCTACGAGCAGTACTTC,CATSRVGGTAYEQYF
TRBD2,TRBJ2-5,.,TRBV7-2,TGTGCCAGCAGCTCTGTCCTAGCGGGGGGGGAGACCCAGTACTTC,CASSSVLAGGETQYF
.,TRBJ1-2,many,TRBV20-1,TGCAGTGTACCACCGAGCTCAGGGGCCTCTGGCTACACCTTC,CSVPPSSGASGYTF
.,TRBJ1-1,many,TRBV4-1,TGCGCCAGCGCCAGGGGTGCTAGCACTGAAGCTTTCTTT,CASARGASTEAFF
.,TRBJ1-1,few,TRBV24-1,TGTGCCACCAGTGATTTAGACCCTACCGGGGACGAAGCTTTCTTT,CATSDLDPTGDEAFF
.,TRBJ1-5,few,TRBV7-9,TGTGCCAGCAGCCCCAGCGGGGTCTTGGGTCAGCCCCAGCATTTT,CASSPSGVLGQPQHF
.,TRBJ2-7,many,TRBV11-2,TGTGCCAGCAGCCAGGGCGAGCAGTACTTC,CASSQGEQYF
TRBD1,TRBJ2-7,many,TRBV7-3,TGTGCCAGCAGCTCACAGGGGGCGGCGGTCGGCGAGCAGTACTTC,CASSSQGAAVGEQYF
TRBD1,TRBJ2-2,.,TRBV2,TGTGCCAGCAGTACAGGACAGGGGGCGGACACCGGGGAGCTGTTTTTT,CASSTGQGADTGELFF
TRBD1,TRBJ1-2,.,TRBV5-5,TGTGCCAGCAGCGTCCCGACAGGGAATGATGGTGGCTACACCTTC,CASSVPTGNDGGYTF
.,TRBJ1-1,many,TRBV15,TGTGCCACCAGCAGAGACAGGGAGACTGAAGCTTTCTTT,CATSRDRETEAFF
.,TRBJ1-1,many,TRBV18,TGTGCCAGCTCACCAGGGGACATCGGAGCTTTCTTT,CASSPGDIGAFF
.,TRBJ2-2,few,TRBV9,TGTGCCAGCAGCGGGAGACTAGAGGGGGCGACCGGGGAGCTGTTTTTT,CASSGRLEGATGELFF
TRBD1,TRBJ1-2,.,TRBV25-1,TGTGCCAGCAGTGAAGGGACAGGTCTCTATGGCTACACCTTC,CASSEGTGLYGYTF
TRBD1,TRBJ2-7,many,TRBV7-9,TGTGCCAGCAGTTATGGGACAGGGGACTCCTACGAGCAGTACTTC,CASSYGTGDSYEQYF
TRBD2,TRBJ2-5,few,TRBV10-3,TGTGCCATTAGGCCCTCTCTAGCGGGGGCAGCGGAGACCCAGTACTTC,CAIRPSLAGAAETQYF
TRBD2,TRBJ2-5,once,TRBV20-1,TGCAGTGCTAGCCCCGGGACTAGCGGGTTGTACCAAGAGACCCAGTACTTC,CSASPGTSGLYQETQYF
TRBD2,TRBJ2-1,few,TRBV12-3/TRBV12-4,TGTGCCAGCAGTTTAGGTAGCGGGGGCCGGGGTGAGCAGTTCTTC,CASSLGSGGRGEQFF
.,TRBJ2-3,.,TRBV3-1,TGTGCCAGCAGTCGCAAGTCCCCTAACACTCCAGACCTAACAGATACGCAGTATTTT,CASSRKSPNTPDLTDTQYF
TRBD1,TRBJ2-5,.,TRBV5-1,TGCGCCGCCCCCGCAGGGGGCAGGGAGACCCAGTACTTC,CAAPAGGRETQYF
.,TRBJ2-2,once,TRBV19,TGTGCCAGTAGTAGGGGGTGGGCGAGCACCGGGGAGCTGTTTTTT,CASSRGWASTGELFF
.,TRBJ1-1,many,TRBV11-2,TGTGCCAGCAGTTCCACAGGAACCGCTGAAGCTTTCTTT,CASSSTGTAEAFF
.,TRBJ2-1,many,TRBV12-3/TRBV12-4,TGTGCCAGCAGCGGACTCAGGGTCGGGAACAATGAGCAGTTCTTC,CASSGLRVGNNEQFF
.,TRBJ2-7,.,TRBV5-1,TGCGCCAGCAGCTTGGCCACTCCGGGCCGGCACTCCCCCCCCTACGAGCAGTACTTC,CASSLATPGRHSPPYEQYF
.,TRBJ1-5,many,TRBV6-1,TGTGCCAGCAGACCCACACAGTTTCCGTATCAGCCCCAGCATTTT,CASRPTQFPYQPQHF